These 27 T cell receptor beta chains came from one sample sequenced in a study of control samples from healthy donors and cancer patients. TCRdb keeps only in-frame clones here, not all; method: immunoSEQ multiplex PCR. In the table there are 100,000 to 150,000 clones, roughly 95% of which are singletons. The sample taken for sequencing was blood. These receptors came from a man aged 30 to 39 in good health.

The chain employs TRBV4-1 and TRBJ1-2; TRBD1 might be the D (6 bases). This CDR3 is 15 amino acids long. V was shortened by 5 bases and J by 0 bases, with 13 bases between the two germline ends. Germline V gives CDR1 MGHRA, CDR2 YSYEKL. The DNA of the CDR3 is TGCGCCAGCAGCGAAAGGGGGTTAGCTAACTATGGCTACACCTTC. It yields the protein CASSERGLANYGYTF.

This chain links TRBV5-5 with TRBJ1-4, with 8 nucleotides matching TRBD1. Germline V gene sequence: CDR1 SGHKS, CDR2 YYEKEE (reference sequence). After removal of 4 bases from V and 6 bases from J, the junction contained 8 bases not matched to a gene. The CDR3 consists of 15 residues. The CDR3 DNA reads TGTGCCAGCAGCCCCGGACAGGGCGGGCATGAAAAACTGTTTTTT. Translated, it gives CASSPGQGGHEKLFF.

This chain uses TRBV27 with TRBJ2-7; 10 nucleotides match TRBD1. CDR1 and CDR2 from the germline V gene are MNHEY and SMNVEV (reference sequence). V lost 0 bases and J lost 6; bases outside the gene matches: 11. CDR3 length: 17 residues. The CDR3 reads CASSLSSPGTGALEQYF. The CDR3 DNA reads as TGTGCCAGCAGTTTATCAAGCCCCGGGACAGGGGCCCTCGAGCAGTACTTC.

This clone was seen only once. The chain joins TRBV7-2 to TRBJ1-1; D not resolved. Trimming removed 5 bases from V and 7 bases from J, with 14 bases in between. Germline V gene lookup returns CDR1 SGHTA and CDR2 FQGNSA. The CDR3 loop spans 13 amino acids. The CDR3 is CASSPTRGSEAFF. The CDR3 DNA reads TGTGCCAGCAGCCCAACCCGAGGCAGTGAAGCTTTCTTT.

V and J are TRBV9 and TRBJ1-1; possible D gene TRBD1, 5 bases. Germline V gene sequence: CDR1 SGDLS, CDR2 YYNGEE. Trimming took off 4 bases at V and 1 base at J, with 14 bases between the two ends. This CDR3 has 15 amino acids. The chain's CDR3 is CASSPPQGENTEAFF. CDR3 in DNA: TGTGCCAGCAGCCCCCCCCAGGGTGAGAACACTGAAGCTTTCTTT. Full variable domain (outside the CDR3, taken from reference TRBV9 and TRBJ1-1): DSGVTQTPKHLITATGQRVTLRCSPRSGDLSVYWYQQSLDQGLQFLIQYYNGEERAKGNILERFSAQQFPDLHSELNLSSLELGDSALYFCASSPPQGENTEAFFGQGTRLTVV.

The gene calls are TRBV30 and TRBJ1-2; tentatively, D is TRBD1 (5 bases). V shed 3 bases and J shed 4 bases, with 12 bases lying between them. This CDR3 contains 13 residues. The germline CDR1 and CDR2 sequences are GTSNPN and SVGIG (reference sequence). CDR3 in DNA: TGTGCCTGGAGGGCAGGACAAAGCTATGGCTACACCTTC. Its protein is CAWRAGQSYGYTF.

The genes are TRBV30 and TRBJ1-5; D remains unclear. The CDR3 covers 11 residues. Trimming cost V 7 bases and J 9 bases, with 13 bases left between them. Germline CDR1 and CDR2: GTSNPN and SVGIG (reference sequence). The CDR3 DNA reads TGTGCCTTGAGACGGTGGTGGCCCCAGCATTTT. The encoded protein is CALRRWWPQHF.

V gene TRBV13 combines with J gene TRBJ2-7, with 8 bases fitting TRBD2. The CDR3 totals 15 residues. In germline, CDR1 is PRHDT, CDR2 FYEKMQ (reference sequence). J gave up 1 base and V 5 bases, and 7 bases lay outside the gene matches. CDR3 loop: CASSNPTSGSYEQYF. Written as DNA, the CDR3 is TGTGCCAGCAGCAACCCAACTAGCGGATCCTACGAGCAGTACTTC.

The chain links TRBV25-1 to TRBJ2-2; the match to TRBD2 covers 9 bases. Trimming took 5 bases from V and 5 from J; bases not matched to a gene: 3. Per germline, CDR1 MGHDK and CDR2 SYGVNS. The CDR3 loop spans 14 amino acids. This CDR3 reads CASSPSGATGELFF. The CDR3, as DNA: TGTGCCAGCAGTCCTAGCGGGGCTACCGGGGAGCTGTTTTTT.

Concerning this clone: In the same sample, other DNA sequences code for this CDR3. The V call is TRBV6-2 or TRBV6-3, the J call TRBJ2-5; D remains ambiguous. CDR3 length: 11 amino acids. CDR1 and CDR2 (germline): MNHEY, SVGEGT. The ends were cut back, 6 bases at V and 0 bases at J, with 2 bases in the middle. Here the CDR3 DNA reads TGTGCCAGCAGCCACCAAGAGACCCAGTACTTC. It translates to CASSHQETQYF.

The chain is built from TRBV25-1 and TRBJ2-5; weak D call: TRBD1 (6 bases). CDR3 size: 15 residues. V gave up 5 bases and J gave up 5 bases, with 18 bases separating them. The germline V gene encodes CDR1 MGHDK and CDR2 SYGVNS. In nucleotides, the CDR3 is TGTGCCAGCAGTAAGGACAGCCTAGTAGGGGAGACCCAGTACTTC. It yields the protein CASSKDSLVGETQYF.

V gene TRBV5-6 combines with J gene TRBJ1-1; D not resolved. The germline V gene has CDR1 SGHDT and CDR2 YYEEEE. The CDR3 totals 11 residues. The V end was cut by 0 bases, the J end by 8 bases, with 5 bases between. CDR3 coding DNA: TGTGCCAGCAGCTTGGAGAGCGAAGCTTTCTTT. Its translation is CASSLESEAFF. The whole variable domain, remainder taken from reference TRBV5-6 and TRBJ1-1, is DAGVTQSPTHLIKTRGQQVTLRCSPKSGHDTVSWYQQALGQGPQFIFQYYEEEERQRGNFPDRFSGHQFPNYSSELNVNALLLGDSALYLCASSLESEAFFGQGTRLTVV.

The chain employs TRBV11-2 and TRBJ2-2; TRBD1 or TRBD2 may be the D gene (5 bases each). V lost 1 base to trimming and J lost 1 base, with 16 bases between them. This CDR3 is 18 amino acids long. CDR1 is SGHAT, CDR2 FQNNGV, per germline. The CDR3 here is CASSLGRGRGWNTGELFF. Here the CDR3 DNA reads TGTGCCAGCAGCTTAGGAAGGGGACGGGGATGGAACACCGGGGAGCTGTTTTTT.

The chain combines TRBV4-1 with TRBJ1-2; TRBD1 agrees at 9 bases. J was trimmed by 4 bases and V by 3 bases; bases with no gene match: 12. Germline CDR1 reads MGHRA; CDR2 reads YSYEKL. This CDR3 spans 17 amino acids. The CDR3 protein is CASSQITGGASSYGYTF. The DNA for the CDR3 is TGCGCCAGCAGCCAGATAACAGGGGGCGCAAGTTCCTATGGCTACACCTTC.

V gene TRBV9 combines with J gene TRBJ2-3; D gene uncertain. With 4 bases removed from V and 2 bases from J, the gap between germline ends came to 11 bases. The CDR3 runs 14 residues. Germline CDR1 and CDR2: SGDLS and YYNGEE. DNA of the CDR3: TGTGCCAGCAGCCTTCGGACGGCCACAGATACGCAGTATTTT. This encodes CASSLRTATDTQYF.

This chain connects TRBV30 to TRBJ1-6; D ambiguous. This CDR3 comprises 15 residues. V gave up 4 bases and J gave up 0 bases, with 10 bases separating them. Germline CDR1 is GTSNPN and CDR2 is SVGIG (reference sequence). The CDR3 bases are TGTGCCTGGAATAGAGGAAGCTCCTATAATTCACCCCTCCACTTT. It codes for CAWNRGSSYNSPLHF.

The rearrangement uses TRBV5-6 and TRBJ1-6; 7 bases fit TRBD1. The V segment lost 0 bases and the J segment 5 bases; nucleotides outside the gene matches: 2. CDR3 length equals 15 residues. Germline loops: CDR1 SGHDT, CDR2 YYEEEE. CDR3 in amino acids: CASSLGDRDNSPLHF. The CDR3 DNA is TGTGCCAGCAGCTTGGGGGACAGAGATAATTCACCCCTCCACTTT.

DNA for the CDR3: TGTGCCAGCAGCCCGGGACTAGCGGGACCCTACGAGCAGTACTTC. Translating gives CASSPGLAGPYEQYF. The chain couples TRBV2 to TRBJ2-7, with 13 bases matching TRBD2. With 6 bases clipped from V and 2 bases from J, the junction kept 4 bases outside the gene matches. The CDR3 length is 15 residues. Germline values: CDR1 SNHLY, CDR2 FYNNEI.

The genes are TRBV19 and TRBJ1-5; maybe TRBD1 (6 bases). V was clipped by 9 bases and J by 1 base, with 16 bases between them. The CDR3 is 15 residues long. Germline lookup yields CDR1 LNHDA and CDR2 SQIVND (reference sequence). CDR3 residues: CASQKQGGSNQPQHF. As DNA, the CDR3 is TGTGCCAGCCAAAAACAGGGTGGGAGCAATCAGCCCCAGCATTTT.

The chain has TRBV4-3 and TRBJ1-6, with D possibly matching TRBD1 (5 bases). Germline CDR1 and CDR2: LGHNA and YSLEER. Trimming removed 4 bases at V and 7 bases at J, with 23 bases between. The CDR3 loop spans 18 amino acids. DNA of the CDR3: TGCGCCAGCAGCCCGCGCCTGGCAGGGACTACTTGGAATTCACCCCTCCACTTT. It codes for CASSPRLAGTTWNSPLHF.

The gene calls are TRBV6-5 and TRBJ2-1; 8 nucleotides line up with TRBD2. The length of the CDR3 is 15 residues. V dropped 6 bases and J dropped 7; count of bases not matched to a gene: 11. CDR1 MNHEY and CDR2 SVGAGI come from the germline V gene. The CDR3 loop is CASSTPKRGRNEQFF. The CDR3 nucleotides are TGTGCCAGCAGCACCCCCAAGCGGGGGAGGAATGAGCAGTTCTTC.

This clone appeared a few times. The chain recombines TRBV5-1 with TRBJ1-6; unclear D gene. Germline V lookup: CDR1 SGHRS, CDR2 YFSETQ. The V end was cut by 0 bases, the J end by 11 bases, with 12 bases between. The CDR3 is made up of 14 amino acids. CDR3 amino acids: CASSLDQLPAPLHF. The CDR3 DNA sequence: TGCGCCAGCAGCTTGGATCAGCTTCCAGCACCCCTCCACTTT. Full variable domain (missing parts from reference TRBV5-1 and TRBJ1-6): KAGVTQTPRYLIKTRGQQVTLSCSPISGHRSVSWYQQTPGQGLQFLFEYFSETQRNKGNFPGRFSGRQFSNSRSEMNVSTLELGDSALYLCASSLDQLPAPLHFGNGTRLTVT.

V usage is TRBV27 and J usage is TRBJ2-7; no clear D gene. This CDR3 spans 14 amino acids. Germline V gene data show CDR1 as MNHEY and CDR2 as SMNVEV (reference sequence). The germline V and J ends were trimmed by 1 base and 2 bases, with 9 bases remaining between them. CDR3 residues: CASSLWGTPYEQYF. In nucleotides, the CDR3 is TGTGCCAGCAGTTTATGGGGTACCCCCTACGAGCAGTACTTC.

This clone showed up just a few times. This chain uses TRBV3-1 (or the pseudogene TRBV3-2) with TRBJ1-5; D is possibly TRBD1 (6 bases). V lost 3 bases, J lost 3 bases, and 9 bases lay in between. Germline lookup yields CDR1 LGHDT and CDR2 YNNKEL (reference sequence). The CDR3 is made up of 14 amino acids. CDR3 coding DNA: TGTGCCAGCAGCCAGCAGGGGACCAATCAGCCCCAGCATTTT. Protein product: CASSQQGTNQPQHF.

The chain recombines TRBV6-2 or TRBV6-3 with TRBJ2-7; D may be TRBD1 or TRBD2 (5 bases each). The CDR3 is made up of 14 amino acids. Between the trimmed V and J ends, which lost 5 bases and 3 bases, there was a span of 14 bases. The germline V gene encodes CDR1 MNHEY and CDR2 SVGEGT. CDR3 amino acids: CASSTGRENYEQYF. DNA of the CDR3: TGTGCCAGCAGTACTGGCAGGGAGAACTACGAGCAGTACTTC.

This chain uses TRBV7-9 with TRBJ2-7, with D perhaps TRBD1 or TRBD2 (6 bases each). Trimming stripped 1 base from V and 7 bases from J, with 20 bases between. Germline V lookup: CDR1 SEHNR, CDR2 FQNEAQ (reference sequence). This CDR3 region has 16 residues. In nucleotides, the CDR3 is TGTGCCAGCAGCTTAGATTCCAGGGGACGACTAGGGGAGCAGTACTTC. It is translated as CASSLDSRGRLGEQYF. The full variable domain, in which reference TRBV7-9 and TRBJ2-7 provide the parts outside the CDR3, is DTGVSQNPRHKITKRGQNVTFRCDPISEHNRLYWYRQTLGQGPEFLTYFQNEAQLEKSRLLSDRFSAERPKGSFSTLEIQRTEQGDSAMYLCASSLDSRGRLGEQYFGPGTRLTVT.

The CDR3 DNA reads TGCGCCAGCAGCTTGCGAACGGATAACACTGAAGCTTTCTTT. It is translated as CASSLRTDNTEAFF. The chain has TRBV5-1 and TRBJ1-1; D is uncertain. The CDR3 is 14 residues long. Germline CDR1 is SGHRS and CDR2 is YFSETQ. The germline V and J ends were trimmed by 1 base and 2 bases, with 9 bases remaining between them.